Listed below are T cell receptor beta chains from one sample, sequenced in a study of T cell responses to AZD1222 COVID-19 vaccine. The data were produced by immunoSEQ multiplex PCR, yet TCRdb's version contains in-frame clones alone and is incomplete. The table has some 120,000 clones, approximately 85% seen once. Sequenced here: peripheral blood, sampled on day 0 of MenACWY control vaccination. These receptors were collected from an adult in good health. CDR3s include the opening cysteine and the closing phenylalanine or tryptophan. A D gene is named only where the DNA matches it firmly. Size is omitted from some rows. Given values are once, few, many or a class for expanded clones.

v_call	j_call	d_call	clone_size	cdr3_nt	cdr3_aa
TRBV3-1/TRBV3-2	TRBJ1-4	-	-	TGTGCCAGCAGCCAACTGTCTGAAAAACTGTTTTTT	CASSQLSEKLFF
TRBV12-3/TRBV12-4	TRBJ2-1	TRBD1	-	TGTGCCAGCAAGGGGGCGGACAATGAGCAGTTCTTC	CASKGADNEQFF
TRBV4-2	TRBJ2-2	-	-	TGTGCCAGCAGCGCCCTCTTGAACACCGGGGAGCTGTTTTTT	CASSALLNTGELFF
TRBV28	TRBJ2-7	TRBD2	-	TGTGCCAGCAGTTTCTGGGCAGGGACTAGCGCCCCCTGGTTC	CASSFWAGTSAPWF
TRBV28	TRBJ1-3	-	-	TGTGCCAGCAGTCCTGCAGGGAGCTCTGGAAACACCATATATTTT	CASSPAGSSGNTIYF
TRBV7-9	TRBJ1-2	-	-	TGTGCCAGCAGCTCCCCTCCCGGGACAATAAACTATGGCTACACCTTC	CASSSPPGTINYGYTF
TRBV4-2	TRBJ2-1	TRBD2	-	TGTGCCAGCAGCCCGGGGAGGGGCGATGAGCAGTTCTTC	CASSPGRGDEQFF
TRBV15	TRBJ2-1	-	-	TGTGCCACCAGTTCTGGGCCAGCGGATCCTTACAATGAGCAGTTCTTC	CATSSGPADPYNEQFF
TRBV7-3	TRBJ2-2	-	-	TGTGCCAGCAGTACTCTCCCTGGGATTACAAACACCGGGGAGCTGTTTTTT	CASSTLPGITNTGELFF
TRBV6-5	TRBJ1-5	TRBD1	-	TGTGCCAGCAGTTCCGGACAGGGCCTCCAGCAGCCCCAGCATTTT	CASSSGQGLQQPQHF
TRBV20-1	TRBJ1-4	-	-	TGCAGCACGGGATCCGAGGAAAAACTGTTTTTT	CSTGSEEKLFF
TRBV5-1	TRBJ1-2	TRBD1	-	TGCGCCAGCAGCTTCCGGGCAGGGGGCCCGGATAACTATGGCTACACCTTC	CASSFRAGGPDNYGYTF
TRBV27	TRBJ2-5	-	-	TGTGCCAGCAGAATGGCGGGCCGGGGGTCCCAAGAGACCCAGTACTTC	CASRMAGRGSQETQYF
TRBV12-3/TRBV12-4	TRBJ2-7	-	-	TGTGCCAGCCGTCGGGACACCACCTACGAGCAGTACTTC	CASRRDTTYEQYF
TRBV19	TRBJ2-7	TRBD1	-	TGTGCCAGCCGGGACAGGGGGGACAACGAGCAGTACTTC	CASRDRGDNEQYF
TRBV30	TRBJ1-2	TRBD1	-	TGTGCCTGGAGTGCCAGGGGGTCCTATGGCTACACCTTC	CAWSARGSYGYTF
TRBV5-1	TRBJ1-2	-	-	TGCGCCAGCAGCCCCACCATGAACTATGGCTACACCTTC	CASSPTMNYGYTF
TRBV2	TRBJ2-7	TRBD2	few	TGTGCCAGCAGTGAATCCCCTAGCGGGATATACGAGCAGTACTTC	CASSESPSGIYEQYF
TRBV4-1	TRBJ2-7	-	few	TGCGCCAGCAGCCTGTCAGGTGACGATCGGAGGTACGAGCAGTACTTC	CASSLSGDDRRYEQYF
TRBV5-1	TRBJ1-3	TRBD1	-	TGCGCCAGCAGACCTGGACAGGGTGGAAACACCATATATTTT	CASRPGQGGNTIYF
TRBV29-1	TRBJ2-7	TRBD1	-	TGCAGCGTTGACGGACAGGGGTTGAACGAGCAGTACTTC	CSVDGQGLNEQYF
TRBV20-1	TRBJ2-1	-	-	TGCAGTGCTGGGGAGGACAATGAGCAGTTCTTC	CSAGEDNEQFF
TRBV7-2	TRBJ1-5	TRBD1	-	TGTGCCAGCAGCTTAGCTCAACAAGGGGACAGGCATTTT	CASSLAQQGDRHF
TRBV19	TRBJ2-1	-	once	TGTGCCAGTACTGGGGACCAGCCCGAGCAGTTCTTC	CASTGDQPEQFF
TRBV9	TRBJ2-1	-	-	TGTGCCAGCAGCCGCGATTTTGCGGGGGCTTACAATGAGCAGTTCTTC	CASSRDFAGAYNEQFF
TRBV4-1	TRBJ2-5	TRBD2	-	TGCGCCAGCAGCCAAGTTAGCGGGAGGGCTATCCAGTACTTC	CASSQVSGRAIQYF
TRBV5-1	TRBJ2-3	-	-	TGCGCCAGCAGCTTGGGTCCTGTGAGTGATACGCAGTATTTT	CASSLGPVSDTQYF
TRBV19	TRBJ2-7	-	-	TGTGCCAGTAGTATAGTTGGCGACCAGAGTTACGAGCAGTACTTC	CASSIVGDQSYEQYF
TRBV5-1	TRBJ2-1	-	-	TGCGCCAGCAGCTGGGCAGAGGGTTCCTCCTACAATGAGCAGTTCTTC	CASSWAEGSSYNEQFF
TRBV27	TRBJ1-2	TRBD1	-	TGTGCCAGCAGTAGACGACAGGGCGCTAACTATGGCTACACCTTC	CASSRRQGANYGYTF
TRBV9	TRBJ1-1	-	-	TGTGCCAGCAGCGGACCTCTACACCCGAACATGAACACTGAAGCTTTCTTT	CASSGPLHPNMNTEAFF
TRBV10-3	TRBJ2-2	TRBD1	-	TGTGCCATCACCTCGGGACAGACAACAACCGGGGAGCTGTTTTTT	CAITSGQTTTGELFF
TRBV18	TRBJ2-5	-	-	TGTGCCAGCTCTCTCATGGGCCTCGACCGTGAGACCCAGTACTTC	CASSLMGLDRETQYF